This TCR beta chain is drawn from a study of shared clonotypes between healthy human individuals. Participating donors were healthy, HIV-negative adults free of recent acute infections or vaccinations. Every contributor of samples was a Caucasian grown-up residing in Nashville, Tennessee. CD45RA+ naive and CD45RA-negative memory subsets were separated from CD4+ cells. A deep-level run was used for the assay. Measured with immunoSEQ multiplex PCR; TCRdb has only the in-frame clones, and not every one. The data show approximately 1.4 million clones, with approximately 98% seen just once and about 0.45% held by the top ten. Per the germline V gene, CDR1 is SGHRS and CDR2 is YFSETQ. The CDR3 has 15 amino acids. J gave up 5 bases and V 2 bases, and 10 bases lay outside the gene matches.

Material for sequencing was naive CD4+ T cells sorted from blood. Subset denoted: CD45RA+ positively selected. J is TRBJ2-7 and V is TRBV5-1; 7 nucleotides line up with TRBD1. The source of this sequence is a young man in good health. CDR3 in DNA: TGCGCCAGCAGCTTCATACCCGGGACAGAAAACGAGCAGTACTTC. It is translated as CASSFIPGTENEQYF.